A selection of T cell receptor beta chains follows, all from one sample in a study of early T cells in non-severe SARS-CoV-2 infection. Using its own MiXCR run on the 5' RACE reads, TCRdb lists one record per CDR3 protein. The sample has around 84,000 distinct CDR3 sequences; over 13% are singletons. The sequenced sample consisted of whole blood. Every receptor here comes from an adult who was a healthcare worker with PCR-confirmed SARS-CoV-2 infection or an uninfected control (not recorded which). Both conserved end residues are part of each CDR3. A D gene is named only where the DNA matches it firmly. Expanded clones are given a class, and other clones once, few, many or no size at all.

d_gene	j_gene	abundance	v_gene	CDR3aa	CDR3nt
NA	TRBJ1-2	few	TRBV4-1	CASSQEYQIVGYTF	TGCGCCAGCAGCCAAGAATACCAAATCGTAGGCTACACCTTC
NA	TRBJ1-1	many	TRBV27	CASSLSGVAVSFF	TGTGCCAGCAGTTTATCAGGGGTCGCGGTTTCTTTCTTT
TRBD1	TRBJ2-7	NA	TRBV18	CASSPRRDRTYEQYF	TGTGCCAGCTCACCTCGAAGGGACAGGACCTACGAGCAGTACTTC
NA	TRBJ2-7	NA	TRBV7-3	CASSLHSLAYEQYF	TGTGCCAGCAGCTTACACTCGTTAGCCTACGAGCAGTACTTC
NA	TRBJ1-5	NA	TRBV7-2	CASSLSDGVPSNQPQHF	TGTGCCAGCAGCTTATCGGACGGGGTCCCAAGCAATCAGCCCCAGCATTTT
TRBD2	TRBJ2-1	few	TRBV2	CASSELAGASYNEQFF	TGTGCCAGCAGTGAACTAGCGGGAGCGTCCTACAATGAGCAGTTCTTC
TRBD1	TRBJ1-1	NA	TRBV20-1	CSASPLDRVTEAFF	TGCAGTGCTAGCCCTCTAGACAGGGTTACTGAAGCTTTCTTT
TRBD1	TRBJ2-7	few	TRBV19	CASSMDHGQGTAYEQYF	TGTGCCAGTAGTATGGACCACGGACAGGGCACTGCCTACGAGCAGTACTTC
NA	TRBJ1-1	few	TRBV18	CASSKSTEAFF	TGTGCCAGCTCAAAATCGACTGAAGCTTTCTTT
NA	TRBJ2-1	few	TRBV12-3/TRBV12-4	CASSLTGSVRGASSYNEQFF	TGTGCCAGCAGTTTAACGGGGAGTGTGAGGGGGGCGAGCTCCTACAATGAGCAGTTCTTC
NA	TRBJ2-3	NA	TRBV27	CASSLSIMDTQYF	TGTGCCAGCAGTTTATCGATCATGGATACGCAGTATTTT